The next 18 T cell receptor beta chains were all read from a single sample in a study of cytomegalovirus exposure and HLA in healthy donors (dated by TCRdb to between 2016 and 2019). Libraries were built with the immunoSEQ multiplex PCR assay. Imported from immuneACCESS, the table was reduced by TCRdb to in-frame sequences with V and J called. These copies leave out some clones; in studies compared against another copy, an unresolved V gene accounts for under half, and the cause of the remainder is not known. This sample lists 52,000 or so clones; about 91% were detected once. The top ten clones comprise over 12% of the sample. The sample was PBMCs. The receptors shown here come from a woman under 30 in good health and CMV-seronegative.

The chain is built from TRBV4-1 and TRBJ1-2; D is unclear. V lost 2 bases and J lost 3, with 10 bases in between. The CDR3 runs 14 residues. Germline values: CDR1 MGHRA, CDR2 YSYEKL. The CDR3 reads CASSQLPGDYGYTF. CDR3 DNA: TGCGCCAGCAGCCAACTGCCCGGGGACTATGGCTACACCTTC.

The chain couples TRBV30 to TRBJ2-3, with 9 nucleotides matching TRBD2. V trimming: 2 bases; J trimming: 4 bases; junction bases outside the gene matches: 7. CDR1 and CDR2 (germline): GTSNPN, SVGIG (reference sequence). The CDR3 runs to 15 residues. The CDR3 is CAWSSAGGPSDTQYF. CDR3 nucleotide sequence: TGTGCCTGGAGTTCGGCGGGAGGGCCCTCAGATACGCAGTATTTT.

The chain combines TRBV6-5 with TRBJ1-2, with D tentatively TRBD1 (5 bases). The CDR3 totals 14 residues. The ends were cut back, 1 base at V and 6 bases at J, with 12 bases in the middle. Germline-derived CDR1 and CDR2 are MNHEY and SVGAGI. The CDR3 sequence: CASSYFPSGDGYTF. The CDR3 bases are TGTGCCAGCAGTTACTTCCCTTCGGGGGATGGCTACACCTTC.

The chain couples TRBV5-4 to TRBJ1-1; no definite D call. CDR1 is SGHNT and CDR2 is YYREEE in the germline V gene (reference sequence). Trimming left V 4 bases short and J 0 bases short, with 7 bases between. This CDR3 has 13 amino acids. The CDR3 sequence is CASSPVMNTEAFF. The CDR3 coding sequence is TGTGCCAGCAGCCCTGTAATGAACACTGAAGCTTTCTTT.

This rearrangement joins TRBV14 to TRBJ1-1; possible D gene TRBD1, 6 bases. V was clipped by 1 base and J by 0 bases, with 9 bases between them. The CDR3 sequence is 15 residues long. The V gene's germline CDR1 is SGHDN and CDR2 FVKESK. The CDR3 is CASSQGGHLNTEAFF. The CDR3 DNA reads as TGTGCCAGCAGCCAAGGGGGACACTTGAACACTGAAGCTTTCTTT.

The chain uses TRBV11-2 and TRBJ2-1; 10 positions match TRBD2. CDR3 size: 15 residues. CDR1 is SGHAT, CDR2 FQNNGV, per germline. V was clipped by 5 bases and J by 11 bases; unmatched bases: 12. CDR3: CASSPTSGSLLKQFF. The CDR3 nucleotides read TGTGCCAGCAGCCCGACTAGCGGGTCCCTACTGAAGCAGTTCTTC.

The J gene is TRBJ2-5, the V gene TRBV7-2, with TRBD1 matching 8 bases. Germline trimming cut 1 base from V and 2 bases from J; bases unmatched to any gene: 0. The germline V gene encodes CDR1 SGHTA and CDR2 FQGNSA. This CDR3 comprises 14 residues. The CDR3 bases are TGTGCCAGCAGCTTAGGGACAGGGCAAGAGACCCAGTACTTC. It is translated as CASSLGTGQETQYF.

The V gene is TRBV28, the J gene TRBJ2-7; possible D gene TRBD1, 9 bases. Trimming removed 5 bases at V and 8 bases at J, with 19 bases between. Germline V gene data show CDR1 as MDHEN and CDR2 as SYDVKM. The CDR3 is made up of 14 amino acids. In nucleotides, the CDR3 is TGTGCCAGCAGTCGGGGGGGGACAGGGAGAAAGCAGTACTTC. As protein: CASSRGGTGRKQYF.

This sequence joins TRBV4-1 and TRBJ1-1, with 8 bases aligning to TRBD1. Looked up from germline, CDR1 is MGHRA and CDR2 is YSYEKL. Trimming removed 5 bases from V and 5 bases from J; junction bases left unmatched: 7. The CDR3 spans 14 residues. Here the CDR3 DNA reads TGCGCCAGCAGCTACCGGACAGGGAAGACTGAAGCTTTCTTT. This sequence encodes CASSYRTGKTEAFF.

This clone was seen only once. The V gene is TRBV4-1, the J gene TRBJ2-1; 10 nucleotides match TRBD2. The CDR3 is 14 residues long. Germline V gives CDR1 MGHRA, CDR2 YSYEKL. Trimming cost V 4 bases and J 8 bases; bases outside gene matches: 5. The CDR3 here is CASSRGLAGDEQFF. The CDR3 DNA reads as TGCGCCAGCAGCCGGGGCCTAGCGGGAGATGAGCAGTTCTTC.

V is TRBV5-5 and J is TRBJ2-1; D possibly corresponds to TRBD2 (5 bases). V was clipped by 4 bases and J by 0 bases, with 11 bases between them. This CDR3 comprises 15 residues. Germline-derived CDR1 and CDR2 are SGHKS and YYEKEE (reference sequence). The CDR3 is CASSRTGSSYNEQFF. The CDR3 coding sequence is TGTGCCAGCAGCCGGACGGGGAGCTCCTACAATGAGCAGTTCTTC.

This clone came up many times. CDR3 loop: CASSPRGGAYNEQFF. CDR3 nucleotides: TGTGCCAGCAGCCCTCGAGGGGGGGCCTACAATGAGCAGTTCTTC. V gene TRBV7-2 combines with J gene TRBJ2-1, with D perhaps matching TRBD2 (7 bases). The CDR3 runs to 15 residues. The V end lost 5 bases, the J end lost 2 bases, and 13 bases lay between the germline ends. CDR1 and CDR2 from the germline V gene are SGHTA and FQGNSA.

The chain is built from TRBV6-1 and TRBJ2-7; TRBD1 agrees at 7 bases. The CDR3 covers 15 residues. J lost 1 base, V lost 1 base, and 4 bases had no gene match. Germline CDR1 MNHNS, CDR2 SASEGT. The CDR3 loop is CASSEEGQPSYEQYF. CDR3 bases: TGTGCCAGCAGTGAAGAGGGACAGCCGTCCTACGAGCAGTACTTC.

This clone was seen once. The chain links TRBV5-6 to TRBJ1-5; D remains ambiguous. Trimming pared 0 bases from V and 3 bases from J, leaving 13 bases between. The length of the CDR3 is 16 residues. CDR1 is SGHDT and CDR2 is YYEEEE in the germline V gene. Here the CDR3 DNA reads TGTGCCAGCAGCTTGGGGCCAGGTGCTACCAATCAGCCCCAGCATTTT. It specifies CASSLGPGATNQPQHF.

This clone has just one count. The CDR3 region is CASSSGQGKEQYF. CDR3 in DNA: TGTGCCAGCAGTTCAGGACAAGGCAAGGAGCAGTACTTC. This chain connects TRBV7-3 to TRBJ2-7; possibly TRBD1 for D (5 bases). Trimming removed 6 bases from V and 7 bases from J, with 16 bases in between. Per germline, CDR1 SGHTA and CDR2 FQGTGA. The CDR3 sequence is 13 residues long.

The chain joins TRBV18 to TRBJ2-3, with D possibly being TRBD1 (6 bases). Deletions cut 5 bases from V and 2 bases from J, with 8 bases between. CDR1 is KGHSH and CDR2 is LQKENI in the germline V gene. CDR3 length: 13 amino acids. The CDR3 protein is CASSSGVTDTQYF. The CDR3 DNA is TGTGCCAGCTCATCAGGGGTCACAGATACGCAGTATTTT.

The chain couples TRBV19 to TRBJ1-1; D is uncertain. The germline V gene has CDR1 LNHDA and CDR2 SQIVND (reference sequence). Deletions cut 7 bases from V and 3 bases from J, with 15 bases between. The CDR3 covers 14 residues. CDR3 nucleotides: TGTGCCAGTACCTCAGGTTTATGGTACACTGAAGCTTTCTTT. Residues: CASTSGLWYTEAFF.

This chain connects TRBV6-1 to TRBJ1-2, with D possibly TRBD1 on 5 matching bases. V lost 7 bases and J lost 6, with 15 bases in between. Per the germline V gene, CDR1 is MNHNS and CDR2 is SASEGT. The CDR3 covers 13 residues. Written as DNA, the CDR3 is TGTGCCAGCACCGGGACTCAGGACCATGGCTACACCTTC. It yields the protein CASTGTQDHGYTF.